The T cell receptor (beta chain) under discussion was sequenced for a study of cytomegalovirus exposure and HLA in healthy donors. PCR involved 60 Vbeta and 13 Jbeta primers. Assay used: immunoSEQ multiplex PCR; TCRdb lists only in-frame clones, some missing. The profile covers over 110,000 clones, with around 78% appearing a single time and around 5.9% taken by the ten largest. The V and J ends lost 3 bases and 4 bases, in that order; junction bases with no gene match: 2. CDR3 length equals 14 residues. Germline CDR1 is KGHSH and CDR2 is LQKENI. Sequencing input: PBMCs. The chain has TRBV18 and TRBJ1-5; 8 bases line up with TRBD1. This clonotype originated in a woman aged 40 to 50 in good health and CMV-seropositive. The CDR3 region is CASSPNRGNQPQHF. Here the CDR3 DNA reads TGTGCCAGCTCACCGAACAGGGGGAATCAGCCCCAGCATTTT.